These T cell receptor beta chains were read from a single sample in a study of shared clonotypes between healthy human individuals. Using immunoSEQ multiplex PCR, the repertoire was profiled, and TCRdb retains in-frame clones only, with some absent. The sample holds roughly 2.5 million clones, around nine tenths seen once. The sequenced sample consisted of naive CD4+ T cells sorted from blood. These TCRs come from a man younger than 35 in good health. Both conserved end residues are part of each CDR3. D genes are given only for firm matches. A clone size is listed for some rows: how often the clone was seen (once, few, many), or a class if it is expanded.

cdr3_nt: TGTGCCAGCTCACCGATTTATTTCACCGGGGAGCTGTTTTTT; cdr3_aa: CASSPIYFTGELFF; d_call: -; v_call: TRBV18; j_call: TRBJ2-2; clone_size: -
cdr3_nt: TGTGCCTGGAGTGTATCCGGGAAGGGCTATCAACCTAGGGAGCAGTACTTC; cdr3_aa: CAWSVSGKGYQPREQYF; d_call: -; v_call: TRBV30; j_call: TRBJ2-7; clone_size: -
cdr3_nt: TGTGCCATCAGTGGGGGAACGAGCTCCTACGAGCAGTACTTC; cdr3_aa: CAISGGTSSYEQYF; d_call: -; v_call: TRBV10-3; j_call: TRBJ2-7; clone_size: -
cdr3_nt: TGTGCCAGCAGTACCGGGACAGCCAATTATGGCTACACCTTC; cdr3_aa: CASSTGTANYGYTF; d_call: TRBD1; v_call: TRBV28; j_call: TRBJ1-2; clone_size: -
cdr3_nt: TGTGCCAGCAGCTTATCAGGTAGCCTGGGAGATACGCAGTATTTT; cdr3_aa: CASSLSGSLGDTQYF; d_call: -; v_call: TRBV7-2; j_call: TRBJ2-3; clone_size: -
cdr3_nt: TGTGCCAGCTCACCAGGGAATTCACCCCTCCACTTT; cdr3_aa: CASSPGNSPLHF; d_call: -; v_call: TRBV18; j_call: TRBJ1-6; clone_size: -
cdr3_nt: TGTGCCAGCAGGTCGTCCGGGGAGACCTACGAGCAGTACTTC; cdr3_aa: CASRSSGETYEQYF; d_call: -; v_call: TRBV28; j_call: TRBJ2-7; clone_size: -
cdr3_nt: TGCAGCGTTTATCTCGGGACTAGCGGGGCCGTCGAGCAGTACTTC; cdr3_aa: CSVYLGTSGAVEQYF; d_call: TRBD2; v_call: TRBV29-1; j_call: TRBJ2-7; clone_size: -
cdr3_nt: TGTGCCATTTCCCCGACAGGGGGAAATGAAAAACTGTTTTTT; cdr3_aa: CAISPTGGNEKLFF; d_call: TRBD1; v_call: TRBV10-3; j_call: TRBJ1-4; clone_size: -
cdr3_nt: TGTGCCAGCAGTGAGCAGACAGGAACGGGATACGAGCAGTACTTC; cdr3_aa: CASSEQTGTGYEQYF; d_call: -; v_call: TRBV6-1; j_call: TRBJ2-7; clone_size: -
cdr3_nt: TGTGCCACCGCCGGATTGGGGGACACTGAAGCTTTCTTT; cdr3_aa: CATAGLGDTEAFF; d_call: -; v_call: TRBV19; j_call: TRBJ1-1; clone_size: -
cdr3_nt: TGTGCCTGGACCGGGCAAAGCTACACCTTC; cdr3_aa: CAWTGQSYTF; d_call: -; v_call: TRBV30; j_call: TRBJ1-2; clone_size: few
cdr3_nt: TGTGCCAGTAGTATTAACAGCAATTCACCCCTCCACTTT; cdr3_aa: CASSINSNSPLHF; d_call: -; v_call: TRBV19; j_call: TRBJ1-6; clone_size: once
cdr3_nt: TGTGCCAGTAGTACACGGGACTCGAACACTGAAGCTTTCTTT; cdr3_aa: CASSTRDSNTEAFF; d_call: -; v_call: TRBV19; j_call: TRBJ1-1; clone_size: -
cdr3_nt: TGTGCCAGCAGCTCAAAAGACAGGGATAATTCACCCCTCCACTTT; cdr3_aa: CASSSKDRDNSPLHF; d_call: TRBD1; v_call: TRBV5-6; j_call: TRBJ1-6; clone_size: -
cdr3_nt: TGTGCCAGCAGCTTCGGGACAGGGGTGGTGGAGACCCAGTACTTC; cdr3_aa: CASSFGTGVVETQYF; d_call: TRBD1; v_call: TRBV11-1; j_call: TRBJ2-5; clone_size: -
cdr3_nt: TGTGCCAGTAGTATAGAGGGGGGGTTTGGGCAGCCCCAGCATTTT; cdr3_aa: CASSIEGGFGQPQHF; d_call: -; v_call: TRBV19; j_call: TRBJ1-5; clone_size: -
cdr3_nt: TGTGCTAGCAGCCGTACCGGGACCGCTACGAACACCGGGGAGCTGTTTTTT; cdr3_aa: CASSRTGTATNTGELFF; d_call: -; v_call: TRBV7-7; j_call: TRBJ2-2; clone_size: -
cdr3_nt: TGTGCCACCAGCAGAGAAGGACAGGGCAATCAGCCCCAGCATTTT; cdr3_aa: CATSREGQGNQPQHF; d_call: TRBD1; v_call: TRBV15; j_call: TRBJ1-5; clone_size: -
cdr3_nt: TGTGCCAGCAGCTCGACAGGGGGCACCTACAATGAGCAGTTCTTC; cdr3_aa: CASSSTGGTYNEQFF; d_call: TRBD1; v_call: TRBV5-6; j_call: TRBJ2-1; clone_size: -
cdr3_nt: TGTGCCTGGAGTAAAGGACTAGCGGGCGATACGCAGTATTTT; cdr3_aa: CAWSKGLAGDTQYF; d_call: TRBD2; v_call: TRBV30; j_call: TRBJ2-3; clone_size: -
cdr3_nt: TGTGCCAGCAGCGGGGGCGGCAGTTCGTGGGGTCAGCCCCAGCATTTT; cdr3_aa: CASSGGGSSWGQPQHF; d_call: -; v_call: TRBV7-2; j_call: TRBJ1-5; clone_size: once
cdr3_nt: TGTGCCAGCAGCTTAGGAGCGGGGGCGGGCCAAGAGACCCAGTACTTC; cdr3_aa: CASSLGAGAGQETQYF; d_call: TRBD2; v_call: TRBV7-2; j_call: TRBJ2-5; clone_size: -
cdr3_nt: TGTGCCATCAGTGAGGGGGCAGGCGGGGAGCTGTTTTTT; cdr3_aa: CAISEGAGGELFF; d_call: -; v_call: TRBV10-3; j_call: TRBJ2-2; clone_size: -
cdr3_nt: TGCGCCAGCAGCTTGCCCGTTAGCGGGTCCCATAAAAACAATGAGCAGTTCTTC; cdr3_aa: CASSLPVSGSHKNNEQFF; d_call: TRBD2; v_call: TRBV5-1; j_call: TRBJ2-1; clone_size: -
cdr3_nt: TGTGCCAGTAGTTCTGGGACAGGGATATTGGCTGAAGCTTTCTTT; cdr3_aa: CASSSGTGILAEAFF; d_call: TRBD1; v_call: TRBV19; j_call: TRBJ1-1; clone_size: -
cdr3_nt: TGTGCCAGCAGCTCCCGGGCACAGGGCGCTGAAGCTTTCTTT; cdr3_aa: CASSSRAQGAEAFF; d_call: -; v_call: TRBV5-6; j_call: TRBJ1-1; clone_size: -
cdr3_nt: TGTGCCAGCAGTTCATTGAAGCGAGGGACAGATACGCAGTATTTT; cdr3_aa: CASSSLKRGTDTQYF; d_call: -; v_call: TRBV6-6; j_call: TRBJ2-3; clone_size: -
cdr3_nt: TGCGCCAGCAGCTTGGATCCAGGGGACGGCAATGAGCAGTTCTTC; cdr3_aa: CASSLDPGDGNEQFF; d_call: -; v_call: TRBV5-1; j_call: TRBJ2-1; clone_size: -
cdr3_nt: TGTGCCAGCGGATCCCGTGGGGACATCTCCTACGAGCAGTACTTC; cdr3_aa: CASGSRGDISYEQYF; d_call: -; v_call: TRBV7-2; j_call: TRBJ2-7; clone_size: -
cdr3_nt: TGTGCCAGCAGCACAGGGATGTCACCCCTCCACTTT; cdr3_aa: CASSTGMSPLHF; d_call: -; v_call: TRBV5-4; j_call: TRBJ1-6; clone_size: -
cdr3_nt: -; cdr3_aa: CRYFCASRDRARDTQYF; d_call: -; v_call: TRBV21-1; j_call: TRBJ2-3; clone_size: -
cdr3_nt: TGTGCCAGCAGTCAAAAAAGGACAGGGGTCAGCAATCAGCCCCAGCATTTT; cdr3_aa: CASSQKRTGVSNQPQHF; d_call: TRBD1; v_call: TRBV28; j_call: TRBJ1-5; clone_size: -
cdr3_nt: TGCGCCAGCAGCCCTTACTCGACAGGGGGCGATGGCTACACCTTC; cdr3_aa: CASSPYSTGGDGYTF; d_call: TRBD1; v_call: TRBV5-1; j_call: TRBJ1-2; clone_size: -
cdr3_nt: TGTGCCAGTAGTACGCAAAATGGCTTGGGGGAGCTGTTTTTT; cdr3_aa: CASSTQNGLGELFF; d_call: -; v_call: TRBV19; j_call: TRBJ2-2; clone_size: -
cdr3_nt: TGCAGTGCCACATTTGATGGTCGGGCTTTCTTT; cdr3_aa: CSATFDGRAFF; d_call: -; v_call: TRBV20-1; j_call: TRBJ1-1; clone_size: -
cdr3_nt: TGTGCCTGGAGTGTAGTTCAGGGGGCCGCCACTAATGAAAAACTGTTTTTT; cdr3_aa: CAWSVVQGAATNEKLFF; d_call: TRBD1; v_call: TRBV30; j_call: TRBJ1-4; clone_size: once
cdr3_nt: TGTGCCAGCAGTTTATTCGGGGGGGAGTATTTT; cdr3_aa: CASSLFGGEYF; d_call: TRBD2; v_call: TRBV28; j_call: TRBJ2-3; clone_size: -
cdr3_nt: TGTGCCAGCAGCTTACGCGCCAGCGCAACTAATGAAAAACTGTTTTTT; cdr3_aa: CASSLRASATNEKLFF; d_call: -; v_call: TRBV7-6; j_call: TRBJ1-4; clone_size: -
cdr3_nt: TGTGCCAGCAGCGTAGGGTGGAATCAGCCCCAGCATTTT; cdr3_aa: CASSVGWNQPQHF; d_call: -; v_call: TRBV9; j_call: TRBJ1-5; clone_size: few
cdr3_nt: TGTGCCAGCAGCCCCCAGGGCTCCGGGGAGCTGTTTTTT; cdr3_aa: CASSPQGSGELFF; d_call: -; v_call: TRBV16; j_call: TRBJ2-2; clone_size: -
cdr3_nt: TGCGCCAGCAGTGAGTCGGTTTGGAACACTGAAGCTTTCTTT; cdr3_aa: CASSESVWNTEAFF; d_call: -; v_call: TRBV10-2; j_call: TRBJ1-1; clone_size: -
cdr3_nt: TGTGCCAGCAGCGTAGGGGTCCACACCGGGGAGCTGTTTTTT; cdr3_aa: CASSVGVHTGELFF; d_call: -; v_call: TRBV9; j_call: TRBJ2-2; clone_size: -
cdr3_nt: TGTGCCAGCAGCGGGGGACAGCTAAACACCATATATTTT; cdr3_aa: CASSGGQLNTIYF; d_call: TRBD1; v_call: TRBV5-4; j_call: TRBJ1-3; clone_size: -
cdr3_nt: TGCGCCAGCAGCTTACCGAACTCCTACGAGCAGTACTTC; cdr3_aa: CASSLPNSYEQYF; d_call: -; v_call: TRBV5-1; j_call: TRBJ2-7; clone_size: -
cdr3_nt: TGTGCCAGCAGTTTATGGCGTCGGGGGGACAGCCTCTATGGCTACACCTTC; cdr3_aa: CASSLWRRGDSLYGYTF; d_call: TRBD1; v_call: TRBV28; j_call: TRBJ1-2; clone_size: once
cdr3_nt: TGTGCCACCAGCAGAGATGGAACAGGGGCAGCGTACGAGCAGTACTTC; cdr3_aa: CATSRDGTGAAYEQYF; d_call: TRBD1; v_call: TRBV15; j_call: TRBJ2-7; clone_size: -
cdr3_nt: TGTGCCAGCAGGGCCAAGGACGGCCGCTCCTACGAGCAGTACTTC; cdr3_aa: CASRAKDGRSYEQYF; d_call: -; v_call: TRBV6-5; j_call: TRBJ2-7; clone_size: -
cdr3_nt: TGTGCCAGCAGCCCCCCGTCGGCGGACGGCTACACCTTC; cdr3_aa: CASSPPSADGYTF; d_call: -; v_call: TRBV5-4; j_call: TRBJ1-2; clone_size: -
cdr3_nt: TGTGCCAGCAGTTACGACCAGGGTCGAGAGACCCAGTACTTC; cdr3_aa: CASSYDQGRETQYF; d_call: -; v_call: TRBV6-6; j_call: TRBJ2-5; clone_size: -
cdr3_nt: TGTGCCAGTAGCCCCCCGACAGCGAACTATGGCTACACCTTC; cdr3_aa: CASSPPTANYGYTF; d_call: -; v_call: TRBV19; j_call: TRBJ1-2; clone_size: -
cdr3_nt: TGTGCCAGCAGCTACGGAGATCAGCCCCAGCATTTT; cdr3_aa: CASSYGDQPQHF; d_call: -; v_call: TRBV7-9; j_call: TRBJ1-5; clone_size: once